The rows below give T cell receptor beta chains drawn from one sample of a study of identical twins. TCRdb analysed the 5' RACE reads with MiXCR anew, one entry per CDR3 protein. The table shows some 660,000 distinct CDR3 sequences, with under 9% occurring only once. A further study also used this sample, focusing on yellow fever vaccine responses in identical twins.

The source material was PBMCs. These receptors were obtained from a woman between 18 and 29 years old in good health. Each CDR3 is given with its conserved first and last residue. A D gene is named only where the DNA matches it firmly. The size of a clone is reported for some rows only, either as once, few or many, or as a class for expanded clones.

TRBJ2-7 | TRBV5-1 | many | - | CASSPEGGNVQHEQYF | TGCGCCAGCAGCCCCGAGGGGGGGAACGTCCAGCACGAGCAGTACTTC
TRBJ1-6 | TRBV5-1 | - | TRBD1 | CASSFDRVTSPLHF | TGCGCCAGCAGCTTTGACAGGGTTACATCACCCCTCCACTTT
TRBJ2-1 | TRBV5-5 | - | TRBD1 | CASSTGQGGSEQFF | TGTGCCAGCAGTACGGGACAGGGGGGAAGTGAGCAGTTCTTC
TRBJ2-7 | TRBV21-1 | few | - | CASSKGEQGDAYEQYF | TGTGCCAGCAGCAAAGGAGAACAGGGGGACGCCTACGAGCAGTACTTC
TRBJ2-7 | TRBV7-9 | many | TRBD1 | CASSPRDRLNYEQYF | TGTGCCAGCAGCCCCCGGGACAGATTAAACTACGAGCAGTACTTC
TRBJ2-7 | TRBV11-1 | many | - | CASSPRGSRQDYSYEQYF | TGTGCCAGCAGTCCCCGCGGCAGTCGGCAAGATTACTCCTACGAGCAGTACTTC
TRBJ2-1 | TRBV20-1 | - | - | CSARGWGRSYNEQFF | TGCAGTGCTAGGGGTTGGGGGAGGTCCTACAATGAGCAGTTCTTC
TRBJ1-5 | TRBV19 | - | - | CASITMVGANQPQHF | TGTGCCAGTATTACGATGGTAGGGGCCAATCAGCCCCAGCATTTT
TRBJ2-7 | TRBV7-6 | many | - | CASSLGTRYEQYF | TGTGCCAGCAGCTTAGGGACGAGGTACGAGCAGTACTTC
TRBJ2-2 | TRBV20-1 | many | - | CSARDRPNTGELFF | TGCAGTGCTAGGGACAGACCGAACACCGGGGAGCTGTTTTTT
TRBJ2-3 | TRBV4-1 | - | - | CASSQDGLDTDTQYF | TGCGCCAGCAGCCAAGATGGGTTAGACACAGATACGCAGTATTTT
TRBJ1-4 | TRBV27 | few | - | CASGVRREKLFF | TGTGCCAGCGGGGTTCGACGCGAAAAACTGTTTTTT
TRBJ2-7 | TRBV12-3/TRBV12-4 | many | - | CASSLGEGGSYEQYF | TGTGCCAGCAGTTTAGGGGAGGGGGGCTCCTACGAGCAGTACTTC
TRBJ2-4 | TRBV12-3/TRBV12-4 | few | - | CASRAPQGLQYF | TGTGCCAGCAGGGCCCCACAGGGACTTCAGTACTTC
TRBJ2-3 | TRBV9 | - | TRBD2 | CASRPVAGALIDTQYF | TGTGCCAGCAGACCTGTAGCGGGGGCTTTGATAGATACGCAGTATTTT
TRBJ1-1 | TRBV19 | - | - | CASSIWGTEAFF | TGTGCCAGTAGTATTTGGGGCACTGAAGCTTTCTTT
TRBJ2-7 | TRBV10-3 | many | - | CAISDVGLGPYEQYF | TGTGCCATCAGTGATGTTGGTCTCGGACCCTACGAGCAGTACTTC
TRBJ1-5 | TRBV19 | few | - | CASTFGPGSNQPQHF | TGTGCCAGTACATTTGGACCGGGGAGCAATCAGCCCCAGCATTTT
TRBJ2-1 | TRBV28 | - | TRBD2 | CASSLGGTSAYYNEQFF | TGTGCCAGCAGTTTGGGGGGGACTAGCGCCTACTACAATGAGCAGTTCTTC
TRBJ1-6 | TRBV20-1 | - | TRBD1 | CSALGTGDNSPLHF | TGCAGTGCTCTTGGGACAGGGGATAATTCACCCCTCCACTTT
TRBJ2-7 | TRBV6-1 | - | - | CASKDPGGGASYEQYF | TGTGCCAGCAAAGACCCAGGTGGGGGGGCCTCCTACGAGCAGTACTTC
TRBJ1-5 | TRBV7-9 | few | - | CASSRGANQPQHF | TGTGCCAGCAGCCGGGGGGCCAATCAGCCCCAGCATTTT
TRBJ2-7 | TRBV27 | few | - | CASSLKWGGIHEQYF | TGTGCCAGCAGTTTAAAGTGGGGGGGCATCCACGAGCAGTACTTC
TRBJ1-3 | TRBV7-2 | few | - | CASSLQGQSSGNTIYF | TGTGCCAGCAGCTTACAGGGGCAAAGCTCTGGAAACACCATATATTTT
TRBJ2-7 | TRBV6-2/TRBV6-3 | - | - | CASSYSIEPIHEQYF | TGTGCCAGCAGTTACTCGATCGAGCCGATCCACGAGCAGTACTTC
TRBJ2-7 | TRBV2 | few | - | CASSEWHSYEQYF | TGTGCCAGCAGTGAATGGCATAGCTACGAGCAGTACTTC
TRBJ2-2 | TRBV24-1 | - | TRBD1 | CATLGQGDTGELFF | TGTGCCACCCTGGGACAGGGAGACACCGGGGAGCTGTTTTTT
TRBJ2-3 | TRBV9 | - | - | CASSVRAEVTDTQYF | TGTGCCAGCAGCGTCCGCGCTGAAGTCACAGATACGCAGTATTTT
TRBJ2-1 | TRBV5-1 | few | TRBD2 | CASTPPGGNEQFF | TGCGCCAGCACCCCTCCGGGGGGCAATGAGCAGTTCTTC
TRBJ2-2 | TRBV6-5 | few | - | CASSIPGINTGELFF | TGTGCCAGCAGTATACCCGGGATCAACACCGGGGAGCTGTTTTTT
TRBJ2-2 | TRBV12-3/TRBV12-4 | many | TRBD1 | CASRIGDRDTGELFF | TGTGCCAGCAGAATAGGGGACAGGGACACCGGGGAGCTGTTTTTT
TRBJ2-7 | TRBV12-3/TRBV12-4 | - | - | CAATLPRSPYEQYF | TGTGCCGCCACCCTGCCCAGATCACCCTACGAGCAGTACTTC
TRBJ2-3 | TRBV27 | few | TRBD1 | CASSHRGRKDTQYF | TGTGCCAGCAGTCACAGGGGGCGTAAAGATACGCAGTATTTT
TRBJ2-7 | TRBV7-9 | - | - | CASSLQGRPYEQYF | TGTGCCAGCAGCTTGCAGGGGAGACCCTACGAGCAGTACTTC
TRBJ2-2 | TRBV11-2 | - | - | CASSPLDRSNTGELFF | TGTGCCAGCAGCCCCCTCGACAGATCGAACACCGGGGAGCTGTTTTTT
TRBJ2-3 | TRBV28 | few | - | CASSLFTSADTQYF | TGTGCCAGCAGTTTATTCACTTCGGCAGATACGCAGTATTTT
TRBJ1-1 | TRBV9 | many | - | CASSVDFGEAFF | TGTGCCAGCAGCGTAGACTTTGGTGAAGCTTTCTTT
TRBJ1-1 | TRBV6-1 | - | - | CASSELWGGLLNTEAFF | TGTGCCAGCAGTGAACTGTGGGGGGGCTTACTTAACACTGAAGCTTTCTTT
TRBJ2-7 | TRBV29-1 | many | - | CSVDGQGTYEQYF | TGCAGCGTTGACGGGCAGGGAACCTACGAGCAGTACTTC
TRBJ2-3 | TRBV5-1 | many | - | CASSFETDTQYF | TGCGCCAGCAGCTTCGAGACAGATACGCAGTATTTT
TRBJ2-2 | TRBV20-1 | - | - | CSARDIQGHTGELFF | TGCAGTGCTAGAGATATTCAGGGGCACACCGGGGAGCTGTTTTTT
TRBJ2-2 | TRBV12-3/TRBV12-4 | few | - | CASRDSQVSLELFF | -
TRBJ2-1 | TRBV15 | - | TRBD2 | CATSGGERTSGGKDHHAYNEQFF | TGTGCCACCAGCGGAGGCGAGAGGACTAGCGGGGGAAAGGATCACCACGCCTACAATGAGCAGTTCTTC
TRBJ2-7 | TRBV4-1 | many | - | CASSQVLDWYEQYF | TGCGCCAGCAGCCAGGTACTAGACTGGTACGAGCAGTACTTC
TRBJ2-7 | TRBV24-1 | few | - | CATSDSPELPEQYF | TGTGCCACCAGTGATTCACCCGAGTTACCGGAGCAGTACTTC